A few counts support the clone carrying this T cell receptor (beta chain). The antigen is not known. This record comes from a study of cytomegalovirus exposure and HLA in healthy donors. Looking at the study overall: Tens of millions of unique TCRs from HLA-typed donors were held in an early release of data. Findings and limits, study-wide: Trimming of TCR beta V- and J-genes showed a link, identified in a later analysis, to a missense DCLRE1C variant. An analysis that came later showed most CMV-associated TCR beta chains appearing HLA-restricted. It was reportedly the case that the classifier diagnosed cytomegalovirus status with high specificity and sensitivity.

J was trimmed by 0 bases and V by 1 base; bases with no gene match: 7. Germline CDR1 is SGHVS and CDR2 is FQNEAQ. The CDR3 runs 19 residues. The primer mix had 60 Vbeta and 13 Jbeta primers. The repertoire was sequenced with immunoSEQ multiplex PCR; TCRdb's copy has only in-frame clones and lacks some. The table has 95,000 to 150,000 clones, over 70% seen once. The source material was PBMCs. The chain uses TRBV7-8 and TRBJ2-6; 9 bases match TRBD1. This sequence was found in a woman aged 40 to 50 in good health and CMV-seropositive. CDR3 sequence: CASSLVSTGGGSGANVLTF. The CDR3 nucleotides read TGTGCCAGCAGCTTAGTATCCACAGGGGGCGGCTCTGGGGCCAACGTCCTGACTTTC.